This record covers a single TCR beta chain. The data belong to a study of metastatic and nonmetastatic thyroid tumors. The CDR3 loop spans 14 amino acids. V dropped 2 bases and J dropped 1 base, with 8 bases sitting between them. Nobody among the patients had been given any treatment before thyroid surgery. TCRdb redid the clone calls on the PCR reads using MiXCR. The repertoire consists of around 30,000 clones, with 16% occurring once and the leading ten covering 3.5% to 4.5%. Sequences were obtained from blood. The chain employs TRBV12-3 or TRBV12-4 and TRBJ1-2, with a possible D match to TRBD1 (5 bases). The clonotype was recovered from a female donor with papillary thyroid cancer or a benign thyroid nodule (not recorded which). Some clones in this sample may be carry-over from other donors' samples. The CDR3: CASSLQGFNYGYTF. In DNA form, the CDR3 reads TGTGCCAGCAGTTTACAGGGTTTTAACTATGGCTACACCTTC.